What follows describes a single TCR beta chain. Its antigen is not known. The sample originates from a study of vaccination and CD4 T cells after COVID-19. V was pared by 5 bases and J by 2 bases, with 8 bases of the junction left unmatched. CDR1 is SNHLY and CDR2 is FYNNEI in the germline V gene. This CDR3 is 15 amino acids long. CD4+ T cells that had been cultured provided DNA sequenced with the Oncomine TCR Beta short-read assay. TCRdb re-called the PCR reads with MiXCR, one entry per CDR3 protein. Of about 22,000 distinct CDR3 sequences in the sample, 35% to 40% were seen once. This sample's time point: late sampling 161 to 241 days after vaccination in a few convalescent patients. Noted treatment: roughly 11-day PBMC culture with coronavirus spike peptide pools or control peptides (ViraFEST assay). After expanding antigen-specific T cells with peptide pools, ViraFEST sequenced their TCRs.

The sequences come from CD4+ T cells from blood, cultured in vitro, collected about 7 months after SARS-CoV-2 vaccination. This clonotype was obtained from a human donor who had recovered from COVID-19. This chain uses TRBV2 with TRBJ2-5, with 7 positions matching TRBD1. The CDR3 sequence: CASSPQTGQQETQYF. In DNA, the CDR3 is TGTGCCAGCAGTCCTCAGACAGGGCAGCAAGAGACCCAGTACTTC.